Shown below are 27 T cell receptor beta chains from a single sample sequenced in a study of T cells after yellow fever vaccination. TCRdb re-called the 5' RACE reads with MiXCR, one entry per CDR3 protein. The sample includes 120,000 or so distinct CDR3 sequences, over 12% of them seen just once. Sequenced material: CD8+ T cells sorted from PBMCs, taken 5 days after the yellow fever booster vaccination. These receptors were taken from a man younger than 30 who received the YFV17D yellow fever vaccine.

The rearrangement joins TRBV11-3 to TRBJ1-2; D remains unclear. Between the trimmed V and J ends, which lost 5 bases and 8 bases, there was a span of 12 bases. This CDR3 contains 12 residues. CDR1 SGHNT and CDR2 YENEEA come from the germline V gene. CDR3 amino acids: CASSPRRSGYTF. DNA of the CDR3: TGTGCCAGCAGCCCGCGGCGGAGCGGCTACACCTTC. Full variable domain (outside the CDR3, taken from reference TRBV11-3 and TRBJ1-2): EAGVVQSPRYKIIEKKQPVAFWCNPISGHNTLYWYLQNLGQGPELLIRYENEEAVDDSQLPKDRFSAERLKGVDSTLKIQPAELGDSAVYLCASSPRRSGYTFGSGTRLTVV.

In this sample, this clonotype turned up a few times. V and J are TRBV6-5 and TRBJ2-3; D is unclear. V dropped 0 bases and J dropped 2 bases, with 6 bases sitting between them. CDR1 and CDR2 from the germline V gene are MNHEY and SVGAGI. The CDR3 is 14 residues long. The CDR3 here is CASSYSFNTDTQYF. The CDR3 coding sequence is TGTGCCAGCAGTTACTCTTTCAACACAGATACGCAGTATTTT.

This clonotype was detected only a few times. CDR3 DNA: TGTGCCAGCAGTTATGGGGGGGAGACTTCTGAAGCTTTCTTT. Encoded protein: CASSYGGETSEAFF. This sequence joins TRBV6-5 and TRBJ1-1, with TRBD1 as a possible D gene (5 bases). CDR1 MNHEY and CDR2 SVGAGI come from the germline V gene. The CDR3 runs to 14 residues. The ends were cut back, 3 bases at V and 6 bases at J, with 14 bases in the middle.

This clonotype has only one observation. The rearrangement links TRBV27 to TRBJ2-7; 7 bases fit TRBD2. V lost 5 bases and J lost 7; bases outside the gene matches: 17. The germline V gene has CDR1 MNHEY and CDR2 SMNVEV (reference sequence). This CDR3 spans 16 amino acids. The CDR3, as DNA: TGTGCCAGCAGTCACCACCTCGGGGGGACTGGGTGGGAGCAGTACTTC. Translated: CASSHHLGGTGWEQYF.

In DNA form, the CDR3 reads TGTGCCTGGGAGGGGCTAGGGGCCAATGAGCAGTTCTTC. Translated: CAWEGLGANEQFF. The chain combines TRBV30 with TRBJ2-1, with D perhaps assigned TRBD1 or TRBD2 (5 bases each). Trimming left V 5 bases short and J 6 bases short, with 14 bases between. This CDR3 is 13 amino acids long. Germline CDR1 is GTSNPN and CDR2 is SVGIG (reference sequence).

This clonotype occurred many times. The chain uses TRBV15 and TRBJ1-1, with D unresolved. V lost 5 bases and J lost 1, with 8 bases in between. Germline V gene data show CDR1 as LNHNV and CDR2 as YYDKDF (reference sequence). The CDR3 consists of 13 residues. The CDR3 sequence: CATSPTPNTEAFF. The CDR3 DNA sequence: TGTGCCACCAGCCCGACACCGAACACTGAAGCTTTCTTT.

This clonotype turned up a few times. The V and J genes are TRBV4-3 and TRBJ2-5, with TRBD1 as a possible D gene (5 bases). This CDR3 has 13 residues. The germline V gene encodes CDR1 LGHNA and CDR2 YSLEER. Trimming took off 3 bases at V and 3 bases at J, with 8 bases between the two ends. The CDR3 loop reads CASSQGPKETQYF. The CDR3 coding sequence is TGCGCCAGCAGCCAGGGGCCCAAAGAGACCCAGTACTTC.

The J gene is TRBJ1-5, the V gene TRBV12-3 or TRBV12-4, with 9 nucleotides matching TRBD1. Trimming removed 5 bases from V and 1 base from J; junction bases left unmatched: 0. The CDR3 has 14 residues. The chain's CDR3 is CASSGQGSNQPQHF. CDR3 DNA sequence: TGTGCCAGCAGTGGACAGGGGAGCAATCAGCCCCAGCATTTT.

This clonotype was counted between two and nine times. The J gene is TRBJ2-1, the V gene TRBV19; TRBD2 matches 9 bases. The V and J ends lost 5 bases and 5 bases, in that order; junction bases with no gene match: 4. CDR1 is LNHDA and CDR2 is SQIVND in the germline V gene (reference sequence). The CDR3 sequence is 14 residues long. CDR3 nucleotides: TGTGCCAGTAGTGTGGCTAGCGGGGACAATGAGCAGTTCTTC. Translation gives CASSVASGDNEQFF.

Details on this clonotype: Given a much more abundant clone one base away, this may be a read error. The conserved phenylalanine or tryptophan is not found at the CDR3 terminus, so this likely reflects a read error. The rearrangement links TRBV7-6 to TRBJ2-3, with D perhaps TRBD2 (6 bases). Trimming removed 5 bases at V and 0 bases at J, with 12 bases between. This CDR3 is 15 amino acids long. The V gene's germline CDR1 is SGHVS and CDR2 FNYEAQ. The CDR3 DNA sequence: TGTGCCAGCAGCCACGCGGGGTCTAGCACAGATACGCAGTATTCT. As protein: CASSHAGSSTDTQYS.

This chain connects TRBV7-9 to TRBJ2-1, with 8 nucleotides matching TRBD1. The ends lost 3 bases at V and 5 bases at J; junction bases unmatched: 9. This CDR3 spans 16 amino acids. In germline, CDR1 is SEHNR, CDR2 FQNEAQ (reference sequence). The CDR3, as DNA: TGTGCCAGCAGCTTGGGGCGGACAGGGCCGCACAATGAGCAGTTCTTC. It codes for CASSLGRTGPHNEQFF.

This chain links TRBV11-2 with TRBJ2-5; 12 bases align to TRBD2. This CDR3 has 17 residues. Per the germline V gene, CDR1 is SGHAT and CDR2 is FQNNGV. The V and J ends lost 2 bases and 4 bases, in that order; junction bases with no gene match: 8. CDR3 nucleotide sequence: TGTGCCAGCAGCTTACGGGCTAGCGGGGGGGCTGGAGAGACCCAGTACTTC. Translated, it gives CASSLRASGGAGETQYF.

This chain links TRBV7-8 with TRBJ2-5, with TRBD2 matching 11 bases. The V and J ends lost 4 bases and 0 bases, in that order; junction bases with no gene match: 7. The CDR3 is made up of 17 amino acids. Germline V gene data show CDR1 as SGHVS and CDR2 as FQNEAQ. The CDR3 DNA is TGTGCCAGCAGCTCCCCCCGACTAGCGGGGCACCAAGAGACCCAGTACTTC. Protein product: CASSSPRLAGHQETQYF.

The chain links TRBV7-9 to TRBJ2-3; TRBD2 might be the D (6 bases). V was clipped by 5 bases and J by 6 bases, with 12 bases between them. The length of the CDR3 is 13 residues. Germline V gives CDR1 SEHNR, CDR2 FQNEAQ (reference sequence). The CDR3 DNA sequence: TGTGCCAGCAGCGTCGTCCTAGCGGATACGCAGTATTTT. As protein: CASSVVLADTQYF.

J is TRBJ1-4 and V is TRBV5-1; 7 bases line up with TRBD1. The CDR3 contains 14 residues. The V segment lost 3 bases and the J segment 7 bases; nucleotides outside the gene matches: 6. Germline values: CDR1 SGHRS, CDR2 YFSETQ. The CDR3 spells CASSYGQASEKLFF. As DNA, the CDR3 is TGCGCCAGCAGCTACGGACAGGCCAGTGAAAAACTGTTTTTT.

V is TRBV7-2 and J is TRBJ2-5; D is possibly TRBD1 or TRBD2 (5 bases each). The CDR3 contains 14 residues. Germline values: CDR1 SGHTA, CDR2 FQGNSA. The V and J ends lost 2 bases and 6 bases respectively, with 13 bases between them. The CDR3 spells CASSLSPGRQTQYF. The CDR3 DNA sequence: TGTGCCAGCAGCTTATCGCCGGGGCGGCAGACCCAGTACTTC.

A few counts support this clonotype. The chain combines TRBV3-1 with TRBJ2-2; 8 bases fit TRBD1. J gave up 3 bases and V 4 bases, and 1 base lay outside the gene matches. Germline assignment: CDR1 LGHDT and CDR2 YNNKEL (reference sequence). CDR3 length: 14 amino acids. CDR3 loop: CASSRTGYTGELFF. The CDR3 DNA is TGTGCCAGCAGCCGGACAGGGTACACCGGGGAGCTGTTTTTT.

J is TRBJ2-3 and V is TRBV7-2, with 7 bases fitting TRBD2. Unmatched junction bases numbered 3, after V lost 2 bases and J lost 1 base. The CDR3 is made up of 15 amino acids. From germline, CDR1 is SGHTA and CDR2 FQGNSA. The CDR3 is CASSLWGGGTDTQYF. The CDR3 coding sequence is TGTGCCAGCAGCTTATGGGGGGGGGGCACAGATACGCAGTATTTT.

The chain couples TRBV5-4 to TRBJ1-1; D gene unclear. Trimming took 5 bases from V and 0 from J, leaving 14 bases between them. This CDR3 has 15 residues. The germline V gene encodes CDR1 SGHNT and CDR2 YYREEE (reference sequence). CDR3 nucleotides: TGTGCCAGCAGGGGAGGGAAATCCATGAACACTGAAGCTTTCTTT. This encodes CASRGGKSMNTEAFF. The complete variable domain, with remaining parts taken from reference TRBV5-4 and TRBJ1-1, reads ETGVTQSPTHLIKTRGQQVTLRCSSQSGHNTVSWYQQALGQGPQFIFQYYREEENGRGNFPPRFSGLQFPNYSSELNVNALELDDSALYLCASRGGKSMNTEAFFGQGTRLTVV.

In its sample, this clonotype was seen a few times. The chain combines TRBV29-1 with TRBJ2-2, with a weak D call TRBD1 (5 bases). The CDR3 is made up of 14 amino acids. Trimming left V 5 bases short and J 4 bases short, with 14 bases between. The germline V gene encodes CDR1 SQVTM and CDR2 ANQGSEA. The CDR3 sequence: CSVNAGSATGELFF. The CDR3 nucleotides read TGCAGCGTTAATGCAGGGTCAGCCACCGGGGAGCTGTTTTTT.

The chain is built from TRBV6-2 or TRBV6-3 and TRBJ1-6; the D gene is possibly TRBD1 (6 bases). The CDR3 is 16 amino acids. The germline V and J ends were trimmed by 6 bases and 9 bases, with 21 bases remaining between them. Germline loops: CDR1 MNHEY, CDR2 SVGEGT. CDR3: CASSFSRQVVGSPLHF. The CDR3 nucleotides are TGTGCCAGCAGCTTTTCCAGACAGGTCGTCGGTTCACCCCTCCACTTT.

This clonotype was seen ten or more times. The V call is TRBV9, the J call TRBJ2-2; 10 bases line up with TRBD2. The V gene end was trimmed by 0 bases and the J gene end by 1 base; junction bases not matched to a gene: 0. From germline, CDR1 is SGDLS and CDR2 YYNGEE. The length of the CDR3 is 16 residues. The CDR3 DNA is TGTGCCAGCAGCGTAGTAGCGGGGGGGAACACCGGGGAGCTGTTTTTT. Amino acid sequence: CASSVVAGGNTGELFF.

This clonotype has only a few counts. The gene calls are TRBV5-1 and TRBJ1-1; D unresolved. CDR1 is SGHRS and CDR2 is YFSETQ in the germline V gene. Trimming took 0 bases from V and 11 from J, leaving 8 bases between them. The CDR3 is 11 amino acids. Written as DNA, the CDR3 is TGCGCCAGCAGCTTGGGGATTTTCGCTTTCTTT. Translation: CASSLGIFAFF.

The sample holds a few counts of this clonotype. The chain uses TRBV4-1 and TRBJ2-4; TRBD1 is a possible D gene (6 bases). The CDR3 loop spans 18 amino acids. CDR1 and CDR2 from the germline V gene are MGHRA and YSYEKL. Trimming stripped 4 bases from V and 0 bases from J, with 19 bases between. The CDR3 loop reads CASSPRPQGTLAKNIQYF. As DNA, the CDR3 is TGCGCCAGCAGCCCGCGGCCCCAGGGGACCCTAGCCAAAAACATTCAGTACTTC.

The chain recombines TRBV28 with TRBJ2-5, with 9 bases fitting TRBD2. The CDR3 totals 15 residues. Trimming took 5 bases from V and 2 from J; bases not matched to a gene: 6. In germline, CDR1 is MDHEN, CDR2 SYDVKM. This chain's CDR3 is CASSPSGGSQETQYF. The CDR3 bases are TGTGCCAGCAGTCCGAGCGGGGGGTCTCAAGAGACCCAGTACTTC.

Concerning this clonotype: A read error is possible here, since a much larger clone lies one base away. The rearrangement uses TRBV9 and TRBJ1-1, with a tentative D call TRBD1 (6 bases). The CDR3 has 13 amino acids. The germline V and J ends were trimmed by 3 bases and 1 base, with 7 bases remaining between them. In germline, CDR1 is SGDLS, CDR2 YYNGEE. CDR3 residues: CASSETGNTEAFF. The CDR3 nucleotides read TGTGCCAGCAGCGAGACAGGGAACACTGAAGCTTTCTTT.

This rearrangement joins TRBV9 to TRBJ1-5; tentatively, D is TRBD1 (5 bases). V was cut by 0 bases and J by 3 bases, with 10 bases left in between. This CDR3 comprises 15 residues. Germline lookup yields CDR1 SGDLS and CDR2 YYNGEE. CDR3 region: CASSVGPGHNQPQHF. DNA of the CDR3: TGTGCCAGCAGCGTAGGCCCAGGGCACAATCAGCCCCAGCATTTT.